This is a list of T cell receptor beta chains from one sample in a study of T cells after yellow fever vaccination. TCRdb used MiXCR to reprocess the 5' RACE reads, holding one entry per CDR3 protein. The sample carries some 200,000 distinct CDR3 sequences, approximately 11% recorded once. The sample was CD8+ T cells sorted from PBMCs, taken 15 days after the yellow fever booster vaccination. These receptor sequences come from a man aged 18-30 years who received the YFV17D yellow fever vaccine. The CDR3 runs from the conserved cysteine through the conserved F or W. Clone size appears in some rows only: once, few, many, or a class for an expanded clone.

abundance	v_gene	j_gene	CDR3aa
NA	TRBV27	TRBJ1-4	CASSFQSEKLFF
NA	TRBV21-1	TRBJ1-2	CASNRRNTFDGYTF
NA	TRBV12-3/TRBV12-4	TRBJ1-1	CASIGTGEAFF
NA	TRBV5-6	TRBJ2-7	CASSPSGQFEQYF
many	TRBV4-3	TRBJ1-3	CASSPNWVSGNTIYF
NA	TRBV10-3	TRBJ2-3	CAISEWGVDTQYF
NA	TRBV12-5	TRBJ2-3	CASGWTGSPDTQYF
NA	TRBV4-3	TRBJ1-2	CASSQDWDAGNGYTF
NA	TRBV27	TRBJ2-7	CASSGGTGNEQYF
NA	TRBV7-2	TRBJ2-4	CASSFAAAAENIQYF
NA	TRBV29-1	TRBJ2-1	CSVVGSGGAYNEQFF
few	TRBV13	TRBJ2-1	CASSLEVVKGEQFF
once	TRBV20-1	TRBJ2-1	CSARDPLAAVPKGQFF
NA	TRBV7-8	TRBJ1-2	CASSPSAKVINYGYTF
NA	TRBV15	TRBJ1-6	CATSRGKGGNSPLHF
many	TRBV20-1	TRBJ2-2	CSARGGATNTGELFF
few	TRBV7-6	TRBJ2-3	CASSLAGASDTQYF
few	TRBV7-9	TRBJ1-1	CASSLVQKNTEAFF
NA	TRBV15	TRBJ2-5	CATSRDPGTQYF
NA	TRBV25-1	TRBJ2-1	CASSIPGGLYNEQFF
NA	TRBV4-3	TRBJ2-7	CASSYGRGYEQYF
many	TRBV7-9	TRBJ2-1	CASSPVRGPSYNEQFF
NA	TRBV7-9	TRBJ2-1	CASSPRDREGFF
NA	TRBV29-1	TRBJ1-2	CSVIDPGDYGYTF
NA	TRBV13	TRBJ2-1	CASSLGPGQGRYNEQFF
NA	TRBV9	TRBJ2-5	CASSWAGTVETQYF
few	TRBV27	TRBJ2-1	CASSSLGTGDYNEQFF